Presented here are 17 T cell receptor beta chains from one specimen sequenced in a study of blood T cell repertoires in COVID-19. Method: immunoSEQ multiplex PCR; TCRdb's copy keeps in-frame clones and lacks some. The data contain under 200,000 clones, 90% of them singletons. The sequenced sample consisted of peripheral blood. The receptors shown here come from a man between 45 and 60 years old with acute or convalescent COVID-19.

CDR3 amino acids: CATDRGVQGTGNTIYF. The DNA for the CDR3 is TGTGCCACCGACAGGGGTGTACAAGGGACCGGAAACACCATATATTTT. The J gene is TRBJ1-3, the V gene TRBV18, with TRBD1 identical over 8 bases. The germline V gene has CDR1 KGHSH and CDR2 LQKENI. Losses at the gene ends were 10 bases for V and 4 bases for J; bases not matched to a gene: 15. The CDR3 extends over 16 amino acids.

This sequence joins TRBV7-2 and TRBJ2-2; TRBD1 matches 7 bases. Germline V lookup: CDR1 SGHTA, CDR2 FQGNSA. J gave up 5 bases and V 9 bases, and 9 bases lay outside the gene matches. There are 14 residues in the CDR3. The CDR3 sequence is CASRNRGSTGELFF. Written as DNA, the CDR3 is TGTGCCAGTAGAAACAGGGGTTCTACCGGGGAGCTGTTTTTT.

This clone came up a few times. J is TRBJ1-6 and V is TRBV25-1; D is unclear. The CDR3 covers 14 residues. Germline lookup yields CDR1 MGHDK and CDR2 SYGVNS. Trimming took off 0 bases at V and 9 bases at J, with 9 bases between the two ends. The CDR3 region is CASSEYREGSPLHF. The CDR3 DNA reads TGTGCCAGCAGTGAATATAGGGAGGGTTCACCCCTCCACTTT.

Here the CDR3 DNA reads TGCGCCAGCAGCCCAGGACAGGGGGCGGGAAATGAGCAGTTCTTC. This sequence encodes CASSPGQGAGNEQFF. The J gene is TRBJ2-1, the V gene TRBV4-1, with 11 bases identical to TRBD1. With V trimmed by 4 bases and J by 7 bases, 6 bases remained unmatched. The germline V gene has CDR1 MGHRA and CDR2 YSYEKL. This CDR3 contains 15 residues.

CDR3 sequence (DNA): TGTGCCAGCAGTCGCGGGACAGGGGGTTTCGTCGAAAAACTGTTTTTT. Protein sequence: CASSRGTGGFVEKLFF. The chain has TRBV27 and TRBJ1-4; TRBD1 aligns across 11 bases. CDR1 and CDR2 from the germline V gene are MNHEY and SMNVEV (reference sequence). J lost 8 bases, V lost 5 bases, and 10 bases had no gene match. The CDR3 length is 16 residues.

This chain links TRBV11-2 with TRBJ1-2; D perhaps matches TRBD1 (6 bases). Germline values: CDR1 SGHAT, CDR2 FQNNGV. The CDR3 consists of 13 residues. V was trimmed by 5 bases and J by 6 bases, leaving 13 bases between them. In nucleotides, the CDR3 is TGTGCCAGCAGCCCCTTTGGGGGCGATGGCTACACCTTC. The encoded protein is CASSPFGGDGYTF.

CDR3 DNA: TGTGCCTGGAGTGTACGAATAGACAATGAGCAGTTCTTC. Protein product: CAWSVRIDNEQFF. J is TRBJ2-1 and V is TRBV30; D uncertain. The CDR3 contains 13 residues. V was trimmed by 0 bases and J by 5 bases, leaving 8 bases between them. In germline, CDR1 is GTSNPN, CDR2 SVGIG (reference sequence).

DNA of the CDR3: TGTGCCAGCACCCGACAGGTAAATCAGCCCCAGCATTTT. It specifies CASTRQVNQPQHF. This chain links TRBV12-3 or TRBV12-4 with TRBJ1-5, with D maybe TRBD1 (6 bases). Trimming pared 7 bases from V and 4 bases from J, leaving 11 bases between. The CDR3 consists of 13 residues.

The rearrangement joins TRBV19 to TRBJ1-2, with unresolved D. Trimming took 2 bases from V and 4 from J, leaving 20 bases between them. This CDR3 has 17 amino acids. In germline, CDR1 is LNHDA, CDR2 SQIVND (reference sequence). The CDR3 DNA follows: TGTGCCAGTAGTATAAACCCCGGAGCGGAGCCCCCCTATGGCTACACCTTC. Protein product: CASSINPGAEPPYGYTF.

This chain connects TRBV19 to TRBJ2-7; 8 bases fit TRBD1. The V and J ends lost 5 bases and 7 bases, in that order; junction bases with no gene match: 10. The CDR3 covers 14 residues. CDR1 is LNHDA and CDR2 is SQIVND in the germline V gene (reference sequence). DNA for the CDR3: TGTGCCAGTAGTCCAGGACAGGGCTCGGGGGAGCAGTACTTC. This translates into CASSPGQGSGEQYF.

The chain is built from TRBV7-8 and TRBJ2-7; D remains unclear. This CDR3 comprises 14 residues. Looked up from germline, CDR1 is SGHVS and CDR2 is FQNEAQ. The V end was cut by 7 bases, the J end by 0 bases, with 13 bases between. CDR3 loop: CASTQSRISYEQYF. The DNA of the CDR3 is TGTGCCAGCACCCAATCCAGGATCTCCTACGAGCAGTACTTC.

The CDR3: CASSTRTSGNTGELFF. The DNA of the CDR3 is TGTGCCAGCAGCACTCGGACTAGCGGGAACACCGGGGAGCTGTTTTTT. V gene TRBV11-2 combines with J gene TRBJ2-2; 10 bases align to TRBD2. CDR1 is SGHAT and CDR2 is FQNNGV in the germline V gene. The trim removed 5 bases at V and 1 base at J, leaving 4 bases unmatched. The CDR3 has 16 amino acids.

The chain employs TRBV28 and TRBJ1-5, with unresolved D. This CDR3 comprises 15 residues. Per germline, CDR1 MDHEN and CDR2 SYDVKM. Trimming stripped 2 bases from V and 0 bases from J, with 8 bases between. DNA of the CDR3: TGTGCCAGCAGTTTAACTAAGGCTAGCAATCAGCCCCAGCATTTT. Its translation: CASSLTKASNQPQHF.

The chain recombines TRBV6-2 or TRBV6-3 with TRBJ1-2, with 7 bases aligning to TRBD1. V trimming: 0 bases; J trimming: 5 bases; junction bases outside the gene matches: 9. Germline CDR1 and CDR2: MNHEY and SVGEGT. The length of the CDR3 is 16 residues. The CDR3 reads CASSYSMGQTLYGYTF. CDR3 DNA: TGTGCCAGCAGTTACTCGATGGGACAGACTTTATATGGCTACACCTTC.

V is TRBV10-3 and J is TRBJ2-7; a weak D match, TRBD1 (5 bases). The V end lost 0 bases, the J end lost 0 bases, and 12 bases lay between the germline ends. The CDR3 contains 16 residues. Per the germline V gene, CDR1 is ENHRY and CDR2 is SYGVKD. Here the CDR3 DNA reads TGTGCCATCAGTGAGTCGGGGCGCGGCCTCTCCTACGAGCAGTACTTC. Its translation: CAISESGRGLSYEQYF.

CDR3 bases: TGTGCCATTCTGCGGGGAGATACCGGGGAGCTGTTTTTT. It encodes CAILRGDTGELFF. The rearrangement joins TRBV10-3 to TRBJ2-2; tentative D call: TRBD2 (6 bases). The CDR3 runs 13 residues. V was cut by 9 bases and J by 5 bases, with 13 bases left in between. Germline CDR1 is ENHRY and CDR2 is SYGVKD.

The chain uses TRBV7-9 and TRBJ2-5; TRBD1 matches 10 bases. This CDR3 is built from 16 residues. From germline, CDR1 is SEHNR and CDR2 FQNEAQ (reference sequence). V lost 5 bases and J lost 2; bases outside the gene matches: 8. The CDR3 coding sequence is TGTGCCAGCAGCCCGAGACAGGGGGCCGAACAAGAGACCCAGTACTTC. This codes for CASSPRQGAEQETQYF.